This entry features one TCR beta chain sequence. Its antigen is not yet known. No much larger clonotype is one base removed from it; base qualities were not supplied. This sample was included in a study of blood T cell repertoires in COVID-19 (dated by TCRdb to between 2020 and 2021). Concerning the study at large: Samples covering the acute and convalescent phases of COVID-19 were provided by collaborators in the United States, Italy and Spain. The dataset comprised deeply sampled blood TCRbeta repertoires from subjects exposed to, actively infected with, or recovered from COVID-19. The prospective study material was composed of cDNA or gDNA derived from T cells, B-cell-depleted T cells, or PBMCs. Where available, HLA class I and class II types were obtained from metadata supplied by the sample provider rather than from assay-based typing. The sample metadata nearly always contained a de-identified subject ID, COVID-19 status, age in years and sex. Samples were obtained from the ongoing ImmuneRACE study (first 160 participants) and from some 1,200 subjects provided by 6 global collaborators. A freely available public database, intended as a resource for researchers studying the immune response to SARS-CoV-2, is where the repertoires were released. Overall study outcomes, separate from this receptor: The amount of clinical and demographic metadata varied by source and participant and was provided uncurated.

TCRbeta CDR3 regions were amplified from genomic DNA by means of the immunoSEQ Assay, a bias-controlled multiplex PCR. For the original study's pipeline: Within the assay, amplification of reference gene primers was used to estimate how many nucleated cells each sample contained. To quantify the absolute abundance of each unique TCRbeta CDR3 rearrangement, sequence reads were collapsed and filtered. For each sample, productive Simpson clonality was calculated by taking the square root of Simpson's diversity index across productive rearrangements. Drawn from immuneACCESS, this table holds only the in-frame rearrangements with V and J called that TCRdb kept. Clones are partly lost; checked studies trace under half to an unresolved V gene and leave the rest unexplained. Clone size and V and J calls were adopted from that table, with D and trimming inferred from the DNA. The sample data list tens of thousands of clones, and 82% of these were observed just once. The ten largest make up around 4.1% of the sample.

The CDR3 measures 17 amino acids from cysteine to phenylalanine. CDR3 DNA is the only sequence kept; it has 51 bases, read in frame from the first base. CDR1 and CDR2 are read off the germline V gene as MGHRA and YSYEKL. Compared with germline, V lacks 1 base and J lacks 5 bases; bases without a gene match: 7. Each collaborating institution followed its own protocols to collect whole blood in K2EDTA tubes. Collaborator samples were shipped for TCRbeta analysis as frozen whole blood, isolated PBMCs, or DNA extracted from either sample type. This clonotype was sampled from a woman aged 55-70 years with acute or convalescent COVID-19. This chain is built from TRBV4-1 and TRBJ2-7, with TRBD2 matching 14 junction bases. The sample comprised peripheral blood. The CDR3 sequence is CASSQGTSGGIGHEQYF. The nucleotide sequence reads TGCGCCAGCAGCCAAGGGACTAGCGGGGGGATAGGCCACGAGCAGTACTTC.